The 3 T cell receptor beta chains given below trace back to one sample, sequenced in a study of blood T cell repertoires in COVID-19. This table comes from immunoSEQ multiplex PCR, and its TCRdb copy is limited to in-frame clones, with some not included. The sample lists 200,000 to 250,000 clones, around 87% occurring once. The sequenced sample was PBMCs or T cells enriched from blood (not recorded which). The source of these receptors is a woman younger than 45 with acute COVID-19.

This clone has just one count. The chain joins TRBV15 to TRBJ1-5, with 8 bases lining up with TRBD1. V lost 5 bases and J lost 8; bases outside the gene matches: 11. This CDR3 comprises 15 residues. Germline V gene lookup returns CDR1 LNHNV and CDR2 YYDKDF (reference sequence). The CDR3 DNA reads TGTGCCACCAGCGTAGGAACAGGGGGTAACAAGCCCCAGCATTTT. Translated, it gives CATSVGTGGNKPQHF.

In the case of this clone: A junction boundary mismatches the germline segment, possibly from a read error. This chain links TRBV28 with TRBJ1-5; D ambiguous. Looked up from germline, CDR1 is MDHEN and CDR2 is SYDVKM. The CDR3 runs to 12 residues. The CDR3 loop reads CAGRLRGQPQHF. CDR3 bases: TGTGCCGGCAGACTTCGGGGTCAGCCCCAGCATTTT.

This clone was seen a single time. The genes are TRBV28 and TRBJ2-2; D gene uncertain. Germline CDR1 is MDHEN and CDR2 is SYDVKM. CDR3 length: 14 residues. The germline V and J ends were trimmed by 7 bases and 1 base, with 10 bases remaining between them. The CDR3 reads CASIYQRNTGELFF. Here the CDR3 DNA reads TGTGCCAGCATCTACCAGCGGAACACCGGGGAGCTGTTTTTT.